Following are 17 T cell receptor beta chains from one sample sequenced in a study of blood T cell repertoires in COVID-19. Assay used: immunoSEQ multiplex PCR; TCRdb lists only in-frame clones, some missing. The table records 200,000 to 300,000 clones, around 84% of them present only once. Sequenced: peripheral blood. The receptors derive from a man aged 55-75 years with acute or convalescent COVID-19.

The V gene is TRBV27, the J gene TRBJ2-6, with 8 bases identical to TRBD1. The V gene's germline CDR1 is MNHEY and CDR2 SMNVEV (reference sequence). Unmatched junction bases numbered 14, after V lost 0 bases and J lost 1 base. The CDR3 loop spans 21 amino acids. Here the CDR3 DNA reads TGTGCCAGCAGTTTATCGTTTGGAGGACAGGGAAGGAGGTCTGGGGCCAACGTCCTGACTTTC. Protein product: CASSLSFGGQGRRSGANVLTF.

The J gene is TRBJ1-5, the V gene TRBV6-8; 9 nucleotides align to TRBD1. This CDR3 has 18 amino acids. The germline CDR1 and CDR2 sequences are MNHGY and SAAAGT. J gave up 1 base and V 10 bases, and 17 bases lay outside the gene matches. The CDR3 coding sequence is TGTGCCAACCCCGGCGATGGGCAAGGGACAGGGAGCAATCAGCCCCAGCATTTT. Its translation is CANPGDGQGTGSNQPQHF.

CDR3 in DNA: TGTGCCAGCAGTCCCCGACCGGGACTCGGGGTCTACGAGCAGTACTTC. Protein product: CASSPRPGLGVYEQYF. The gene calls are TRBV28 and TRBJ2-7; D perhaps matches TRBD2 (6 bases). This CDR3 has 16 amino acids. CDR1 is MDHEN and CDR2 is SYDVKM in the germline V gene. The ends were cut back, 5 bases at V and 3 bases at J, with 20 bases in the middle.

The gene calls are TRBV19 and TRBJ2-1; 9 bases are shared with TRBD2. Germline V gene data show CDR1 as LNHDA and CDR2 as SQIVND (reference sequence). There are 14 residues in the CDR3. The V and J ends lost 6 bases and 5 bases, in that order; junction bases with no gene match: 5. Written as DNA, the CDR3 is TGTGCCAGTAGCCGGGCTAGCGGGAACAATGAGCAGTTCTTC. Its translation: CASSRASGNNEQFF.

J is TRBJ2-1 and V is TRBV28; 7 bases match TRBD1. The CDR3 has 15 residues. The trim removed 6 bases at V and 7 bases at J, leaving 12 bases unmatched. Germline values: CDR1 MDHEN, CDR2 SYDVKM. The CDR3 nucleotides read TGTGCCAGCAGCACTGACAGGGTGAGAGGGAATGAGCAGTTCTTC. This gives the protein CASSTDRVRGNEQFF.

The chain couples TRBV5-8 to TRBJ1-4; D remains ambiguous. This CDR3 is 16 amino acids long. V lost 4 bases and J lost 0, with 13 bases in between. Per germline, CDR1 SGHTS and CDR2 YDEGEE. In DNA, the CDR3 is TGTGCCAGCAGCCGTCGGTTGCGTGCAACTAATGAAAAACTGTTTTTT. Translation: CASSRRLRATNEKLFF.

This CDR3 is CASSLARTGGLQGYTF. CDR3 sequence (DNA): TGCGCCAGCAGCTTGGCTCGGACAGGGGGCTTGCAGGGCTACACCTTC. The chain couples TRBV5-1 to TRBJ1-2; 11 bases line up with TRBD1. This CDR3 is 16 amino acids long. Looked up from germline, CDR1 is SGHRS and CDR2 is YFSETQ. The V gene end was trimmed by 0 bases and the J gene end by 8 bases; junction bases not matched to a gene: 9.

CDR3 sequence: CASSPQGSSYNSPLHF. CDR3 nucleotides: TGTGCCAGCAGCCCACAGGGGAGCTCCTATAATTCACCCCTCCACTTT. V is TRBV6-6 and J is TRBJ1-6; 7 bases map to TRBD1. Germline loops: CDR1 MNHNY, CDR2 SVGAGI (reference sequence). The V and J ends lost 6 bases and 0 bases, in that order; junction bases with no gene match: 5. The CDR3 runs 16 residues.

This chain uses TRBV13 with TRBJ2-3, with 16 bases fitting TRBD2. Trimming cost V 3 bases and J 1 base; bases outside gene matches: 10. Germline CDR1 and CDR2: PRHDT and FYEKMQ (reference sequence). CDR3 size: 20 residues. As DNA, the CDR3 is TGTGCCAGCAGCTTTCAGAAGGGACTAGCGGGAGGGCGGGGCACAGATACGCAGTATTTT. Its protein is CASSFQKGLAGGRGTDTQYF.

The chain recombines TRBV4-2 with TRBJ2-7; 7 nucleotides agree with TRBD2. The CDR3 is 15 amino acids. Germline trimming cut 4 bases from V and 2 bases from J; bases unmatched to any gene: 8. Germline-derived CDR1 and CDR2 are LGHNA and YNFKEQ. The chain's CDR3 is CASSPTVAGAYEQYF. Written as DNA, the CDR3 is TGTGCCAGCAGCCCCACCGTAGCGGGTGCCTACGAGCAGTACTTC.

The CDR3 nucleotides are TGTGCCAGCAGCGACGGGGGAGGCAATTCACCCCTCCACTTT. Translation: CASSDGGGNSPLHF. The chain couples TRBV6-5 to TRBJ1-6; TRBD1 is a possible D gene (5 bases). This CDR3 is built from 14 residues. Germline-derived CDR1 and CDR2 are MNHEY and SVGAGI. Trimming pared 6 bases from V and 7 bases from J, leaving 13 bases between.

The chain carries TRBV18 and TRBJ2-3; D may be TRBD2 (5 bases). The CDR3 is 16 residues long. CDR1 is KGHSH and CDR2 is LQKENI in the germline V gene. V lost 4 bases and J lost 2, with 16 bases in between. CDR3 nucleotides: TGTGCCAGCTCACTATACCCGGGAACTATCACAGATACGCAGTATTTT. Translation: CASSLYPGTITDTQYF. Filled out from reference TRBV18 and TRBJ2-3, the complete variable domain reads NAGVMQNPRHLVRRRGQEARLRCSPMKGHSHVYWYRQLPEEGLKFMVYLQKENIIDESGMPKERFSAEFPKEGPSILRIQQVVRGDSAAYFCASSLYPGTITDTQYFGPGTRLTVL.

The genes are TRBV29-1 and TRBJ2-3; D possibly corresponds to TRBD2 (5 bases). V was trimmed by 4 bases and J by 4 bases, leaving 18 bases between them. This CDR3 is 15 amino acids long. Germline V gene lookup returns CDR1 SQVTM and CDR2 ANQGSEA. The CDR3 region has the DNA TGCAGCGTTGTGGGTCTAGCCAACGCGGCAGATACGCAGTATTTT. This sequence encodes CSVVGLANAADTQYF.

The V and J genes are TRBV4-2 and TRBJ1-1; 8 bases match TRBD1. The CDR3 has 14 residues. Losses at the gene ends were 1 base for V and 3 bases for J; bases not matched to a gene: 1. CDR1 LGHNA and CDR2 YNFKEQ come from the germline V gene. CDR3 sequence: CASSQGQGYTEAFF. The DNA of the CDR3 is TGTGCCAGCAGCCAAGGACAGGGGTACACTGAAGCTTTCTTT.

The rearrangement links TRBV19 to TRBJ1-4, with D possibly matching TRBD1 (6 bases). Germline CDR1 and CDR2: LNHDA and SQIVND (reference sequence). CDR3 size: 14 residues. V was clipped by 1 base and J by 5 bases, with 8 bases between them. As DNA, the CDR3 is TGTGCCAGTAGTATAGGACAGGCGAATGAAAAACTGTTTTTT. Translated, it gives CASSIGQANEKLFF.

The V call is TRBV5-6, the J call TRBJ1-1; D call uncertain. Germline CDR1 SGHDT, CDR2 YYEEEE. The V gene lost 3 bases and the J gene lost 8 bases, with 11 bases spanning the gap. The CDR3 consists of 12 residues. The CDR3 spells CASSSSGGEAFF. The CDR3, as DNA: TGTGCCAGCAGCTCCTCCGGAGGGGAAGCTTTCTTT.

This chain joins TRBV3-1 (or the pseudogene TRBV3-2) and TRBJ1-2; 11 bases map to TRBD1. J was trimmed by 4 bases and V by 3 bases; bases with no gene match: 10. Germline V gives CDR1 LGHDT, CDR2 YNNKEL (reference sequence). The CDR3 is 17 residues long. Here the CDR3 reads CASSQGGTGGRSYGYTF. DNA for the CDR3: TGTGCCAGCAGCCAGGGCGGGACAGGGGGACGATCCTATGGCTACACCTTC.